The 16 T cell receptor beta chains in this list originate from one sample, sequenced in a study of T cells in Graves' hyperthyroidism and ophthalmopathy. TCR beta CDR3 sequences were amplified from RNA transcripts. The HTBI primer set was used in a first-round RT-PCR of the TCR CDR3. TCRdb used MiXCR to reprocess the multiplex PCR reads, holding one entry per CDR3 protein. The table lists more than 300,000 distinct CDR3 sequences, roughly a sixth of them singletons. The sample consisted of blood. The receptors stem from a woman between 25 and 40 years old with Graves' hyperthyroidism that later progressed to Graves' ophthalmopathy.

This clonotype was observed a handful of times. This sequence joins TRBV5-6 and TRBJ1-4; perhaps TRBD1 as D (6 bases). Trimming took off 1 base at V and 8 bases at J, with 15 bases between the two ends. The CDR3 has 15 residues. Per germline, CDR1 SGHDT and CDR2 YYEEEE. CDR3 protein: CASSLFSGGKEKLFF. In DNA form, the CDR3 reads TGTGCCAGCAGCTTGTTTTCGGGGGGCAAAGAAAAACTGTTTTTT.

The chain is built from TRBV2 and TRBJ2-7, with D perhaps TRBD2 (6 bases). The CDR3 covers 15 residues. The V end lost 6 bases, the J end lost 6 bases, and 21 bases lay between the germline ends. The V gene's germline CDR1 is SNHLY and CDR2 FYNNEI. CDR3 loop: CASRGNGGVGAEQYF. CDR3 nucleotides: TGTGCCAGCAGGGGCAACGGGGGAGTAGGTGCCGAGCAGTACTTC.

This clonotype has just a few counts. CDR3 amino acids: CAWSAWTDNEQFF. The CDR3, as DNA: TGTGCCTGGAGCGCTTGGACAGACAATGAGCAGTTCTTC. The V gene is TRBV30, the J gene TRBJ2-1; perhaps TRBD1 as D (6 bases). The CDR3 covers 13 residues. The germline V gene has CDR1 GTSNPN and CDR2 SVGIG (reference sequence). The V and J ends lost 3 bases and 5 bases respectively, with 11 bases between them.

On this clonotype: One junction end disagrees with the germline gene, perhaps due to a read error. This chain connects TRBV5-1 to TRBJ2-1; 13 bases align to TRBD2. This CDR3 contains 16 residues. Germline V gene lookup returns CDR1 SGHRS and CDR2 YFSETQ. The DNA for the CDR3 is TGCGCCAGCAGCTCACGGACTAGCGGGGGTCCAAATGAGCAGTCCTTC. It codes for CASSSRTSGGPNEQSF.

This clonotype has at least ten counts. V and J are TRBV2 and TRBJ2-3; 8 bases agree with TRBD2. Germline CDR1 SNHLY, CDR2 FYNNEI. CDR3 length: 14 amino acids. V lost 6 bases to trimming and J lost 2 bases; unmatched junction nucleotides: 4. The DNA of the CDR3 is TGTGCCAGCAGAACTAGCGGACTCACAGATACGCAGTATTTT. It translates to CASRTSGLTDTQYF.

This clonotype was seen a few times. The V and J genes are TRBV20-1 and TRBJ2-5; D is possibly TRBD2 (6 bases). V was shortened by 6 bases and J by 4 bases, with 15 bases between the two germline ends. Germline lookup yields CDR1 DFQATT and CDR2 SNEGSKA (reference sequence). The CDR3 length is 13 residues. The CDR3 region is CSATREVVETQYF. The CDR3 bases are TGCAGTGCAACCAGGGAGGTCGTAGAGACCCAGTACTTC.

This clonotype was observed at least ten times. J is TRBJ2-7 and V is TRBV2; D is unresolved. The CDR3 is 10 amino acids. Germline lookup yields CDR1 SNHLY and CDR2 FYNNEI. V lost 5 bases and J 6 bases, leaving 5 bases between the germline ends. This CDR3 reads CASSSLEQYF. The CDR3 DNA is TGTGCCAGCAGTAGTCTCGAGCAGTACTTC.

Of note for this clonotype: A much larger clone sits a single nucleotide away, making a read error possible. The chain has TRBV6-2 or TRBV6-3 and TRBJ2-2; 7 nucleotides agree with TRBD1. This CDR3 contains 15 residues. V dropped 8 bases and J dropped 4; count of bases not matched to a gene: 10. CDR1 is MNHEY, CDR2 SVGEGT, per germline. The CDR3 nucleotides read TGTGCCAGCCGCAACCAGGGGGATAGCACCGGGGAGCTGTTTTTT. This encodes CASRNQGDSTGELFF.

The table lists this clonotype with many counts. V gene TRBV6-5 combines with J gene TRBJ2-5, with 7 bases lining up with TRBD2. The germline V gene encodes CDR1 MNHEY and CDR2 SVGAGI. There are 13 residues in the CDR3. Losses at the gene ends were 0 bases for V and 5 bases for J; bases not matched to a gene: 0. CDR3: CASSYSGGETQYF. The CDR3 coding sequence is TGTGCCAGCAGTTACTCCGGGGGGGAGACCCAGTACTTC.

This clonotype has at least ten counts. It may be a read error: a sequence one base away is much more abundant. The genes are TRBV5-1 and TRBJ1-4; no firm D call. This CDR3 has 16 residues. The ends were cut back, 0 bases at V and 10 bases at J, with 19 bases in the middle. CDR1 SGHRS and CDR2 YFSETQ come from the germline V gene. The CDR3 DNA is TGCGCCAGCAGCTTGGCGGGAACCAACGGTAGCGGAAAACTGTTTTTT. It encodes CASSLAGTNGSGKLFF.

This clonotype has only a few counts. A much larger clonotype is one base distant, so this may be a read error. V usage is TRBV28 and J usage is TRBJ1-4; 8 bases are a match to TRBD1. This CDR3 spans 15 amino acids. CDR1 and CDR2 from the germline V gene are MDHEN and SYDVKM. The trim removed 6 bases at V and 6 bases at J, leaving 9 bases unmatched. DNA for the CDR3: TGTGCCAGCAGCTTAATCGGACAGGGAGATGAAAAACTGTTTTTT. Protein sequence: CASSLIGQGDEKLFF.

The CDR3 region has the DNA TGTGCCAGCTCACCACCGGCGGTGTTGGGGGCTAACACTGAAGCTTTCTTT. This encodes CASSPPAVLGANTEAFF. The J gene is TRBJ1-1, the V gene TRBV18, with D possibly being TRBD1 (6 bases). V lost 0 bases and J 2 bases, leaving 16 bases between the germline ends. The CDR3 totals 17 residues. In germline, CDR1 is KGHSH, CDR2 LQKENI. The full variable domain, its missing parts supplied by reference TRBV18 and TRBJ1-1, is NAGVMQNPRHLVRRRGQEARLRCSPMKGHSHVYWYRQLPEEGLKFMVYLQKENIIDESGMPKERFSAEFPKEGPSILRIQQVVRGDSAAYFCASSPPAVLGANTEAFFGQGTRLTVV.

This clonotype was recorded at least ten times. The V call is TRBV7-8, the J call TRBJ2-4; D is unclear. Germline-derived CDR1 and CDR2 are SGHVS and FQNEAQ. Trimming took 1 base from V and 1 from J, leaving 5 bases between them. The CDR3 is made up of 14 amino acids. The CDR3 loop is CASSLEPAKNIQYF. CDR3 bases: TGTGCCAGCAGCTTAGAGCCCGCCAAAAACATTCAGTACTTC. The full variable domain, rest sourced from reference TRBV7-8 and TRBJ2-4, is GAGVSQSPRYKVAKRGQDVALRCDPISGHVSLFWYQQALGQGPEFLTYFQNEAQLDKSGLPSDRFFAERPEGSVSTLKIQRTQQEDSAVYLCASSLEPAKNIQYFGAGTRLSVL.

The V call is TRBV12-3 or TRBV12-4, the J call TRBJ2-6; TRBD1 might be the D (5 bases). The CDR3 extends over 15 amino acids. The V end lost 6 bases, the J end lost 3 bases, and 12 bases lay between the germline ends. The chain's CDR3 is CASSKGQGGANVLTF. CDR3 DNA: TGTGCCAGCAGCAAGGGGCAGGGTGGGGCCAACGTCCTGACTTTC.

This clonotype was detected ten times or more. V is TRBV20-1 and J is TRBJ2-7, with 7 bases that match TRBD2. The CDR3 extends over 13 amino acids. Germline lookup yields CDR1 DFQATT and CDR2 SNEGSKA (reference sequence). V lost 3 bases, J lost 1 base, and 3 bases stayed unmatched. CDR3 residues: CSASWGGSYEQYF. CDR3 DNA: TGCAGTGCTAGTTGGGGGGGGTCCTACGAGCAGTACTTC.

This clonotype occurred many times. This chain links TRBV29-1 with TRBJ2-2, with D possibly TRBD1 on 6 matching bases. Germline CDR1 SQVTM, CDR2 ANQGSEA. The CDR3 contains 13 residues. Deletions cut 4 bases from V and 4 bases from J, with 10 bases between. The CDR3 bases are TGCAGCGTTGGGTACAGGGCCACCGGGGAGCTGTTTTTT. Its protein product is CSVGYRATGELFF.